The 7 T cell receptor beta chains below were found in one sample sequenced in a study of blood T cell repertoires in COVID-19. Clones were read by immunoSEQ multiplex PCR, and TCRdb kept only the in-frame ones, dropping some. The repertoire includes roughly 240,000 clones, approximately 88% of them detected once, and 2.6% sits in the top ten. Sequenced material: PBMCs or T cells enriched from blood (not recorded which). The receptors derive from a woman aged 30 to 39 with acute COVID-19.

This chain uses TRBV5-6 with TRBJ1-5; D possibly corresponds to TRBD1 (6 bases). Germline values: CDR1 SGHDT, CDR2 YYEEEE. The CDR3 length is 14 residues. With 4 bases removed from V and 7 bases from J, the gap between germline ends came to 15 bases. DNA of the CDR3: TGTGCCAGCAGCGGGGGACACCAACTCCAGCCCCAGCATTTT. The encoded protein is CASSGGHQLQPQHF.

The CDR3 protein is CASSQQGPAEQYF. DNA of the CDR3: TGTGCCAGCAGCCAACAGGGCCCCGCAGAGCAGTACTTC. V is TRBV11-2 and J is TRBJ2-7; D may be TRBD1 (6 bases). CDR3 length equals 13 residues. Germline CDR1 is SGHAT and CDR2 is FQNNGV. The V end lost 5 bases, the J end lost 7 bases, and 15 bases lay between the germline ends.

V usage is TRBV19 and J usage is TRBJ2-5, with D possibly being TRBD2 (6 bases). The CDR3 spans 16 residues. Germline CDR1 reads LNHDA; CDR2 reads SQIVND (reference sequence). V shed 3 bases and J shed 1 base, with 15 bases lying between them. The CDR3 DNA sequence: TGTGCCAGTAGTATCGGGGGTTTCGGGCCCCAAGAGACCCAGTACTTC. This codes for CASSIGGFGPQETQYF.

This CDR3 reads CASSPKAGAYNEQFF. CDR3 DNA sequence: TGTGCCAGCTCACCAAAAGCGGGGGCATACAATGAGCAGTTCTTC. The chain joins TRBV18 to TRBJ2-1; 8 nucleotides match TRBD2. Germline V CDR1 and CDR2: KGHSH, LQKENI. The ends lost 2 bases at V and 4 bases at J; junction bases unmatched: 4. This CDR3 is 15 amino acids long.

CDR3: CAWSETGGEQYF. The CDR3 nucleotides are TGTGCCTGGAGTGAGACAGGGGGCGAGCAGTACTTC. The V and J genes are TRBV30 and TRBJ2-7; 9 bases are shared with TRBD1. Germline trimming cut 1 base from V and 6 bases from J; bases unmatched to any gene: 1. The CDR3 runs to 12 residues. Germline V lookup: CDR1 GTSNPN, CDR2 SVGIG (reference sequence).

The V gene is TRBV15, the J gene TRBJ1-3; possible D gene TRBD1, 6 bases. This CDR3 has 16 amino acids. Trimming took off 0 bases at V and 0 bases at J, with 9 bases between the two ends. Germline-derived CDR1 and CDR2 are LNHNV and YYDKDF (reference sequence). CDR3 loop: CATSRDSRGSGNTIYF. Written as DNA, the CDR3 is TGTGCCACCAGCAGAGATTCCAGGGGCTCTGGAAACACCATATATTTT.

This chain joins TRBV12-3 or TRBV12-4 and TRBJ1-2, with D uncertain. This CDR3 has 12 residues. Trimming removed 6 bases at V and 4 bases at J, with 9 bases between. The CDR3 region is CASSPAGYGYTF. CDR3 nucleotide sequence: TGTGCCAGCAGCCCTGCGGGCTATGGCTACACCTTC.